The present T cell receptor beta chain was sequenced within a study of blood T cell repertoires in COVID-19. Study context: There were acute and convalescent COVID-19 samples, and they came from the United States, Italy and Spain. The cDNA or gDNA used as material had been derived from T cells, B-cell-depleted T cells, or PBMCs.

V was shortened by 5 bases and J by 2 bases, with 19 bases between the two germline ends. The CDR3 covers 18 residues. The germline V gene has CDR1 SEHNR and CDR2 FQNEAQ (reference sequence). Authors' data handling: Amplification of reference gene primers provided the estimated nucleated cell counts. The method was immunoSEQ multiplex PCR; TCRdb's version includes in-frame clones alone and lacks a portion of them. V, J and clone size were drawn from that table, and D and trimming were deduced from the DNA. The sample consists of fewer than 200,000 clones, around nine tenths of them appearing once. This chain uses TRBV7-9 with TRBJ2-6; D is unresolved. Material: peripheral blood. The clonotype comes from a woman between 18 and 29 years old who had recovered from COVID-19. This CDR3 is CASSKKKLGGTGANVLTF. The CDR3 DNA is TGTGCCAGCAGCAAGAAAAAGTTAGGCGGAACTGGGGCCAACGTCCTGACTTTC.